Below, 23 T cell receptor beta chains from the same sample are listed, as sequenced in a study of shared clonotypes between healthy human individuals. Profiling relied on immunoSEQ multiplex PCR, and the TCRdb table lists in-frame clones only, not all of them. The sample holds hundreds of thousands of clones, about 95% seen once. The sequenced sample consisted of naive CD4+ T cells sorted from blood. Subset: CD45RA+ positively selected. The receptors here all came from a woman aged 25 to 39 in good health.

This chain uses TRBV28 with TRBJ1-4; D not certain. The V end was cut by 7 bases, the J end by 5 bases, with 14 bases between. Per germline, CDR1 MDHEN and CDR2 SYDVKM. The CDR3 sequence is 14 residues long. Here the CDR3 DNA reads TGTGCCAGCACTCTGAACCGCTACAATGAAAAACTGTTTTTT. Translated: CASTLNRYNEKLFF.

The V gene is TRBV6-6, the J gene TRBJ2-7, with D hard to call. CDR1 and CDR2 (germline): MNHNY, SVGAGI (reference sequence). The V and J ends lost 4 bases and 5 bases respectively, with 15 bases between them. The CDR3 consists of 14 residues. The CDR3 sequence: CASSWKGSSNEQYF. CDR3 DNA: TGTGCCAGCAGTTGGAAGGGTTCGAGTAACGAGCAGTACTTC.

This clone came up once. Here the CDR3 DNA reads TGTGCCAGCAGCCTTCCTGGTGTGGCCACCGGGGAGCTGTTTTTT. Its translation is CASSLPGVATGELFF. The chain couples TRBV5-6 to TRBJ2-2; D gene ambiguous. Germline CDR1 reads SGHDT; CDR2 reads YYEEEE. The ends were cut back, 4 bases at V and 4 bases at J, with 14 bases in the middle. This CDR3 has 15 residues.

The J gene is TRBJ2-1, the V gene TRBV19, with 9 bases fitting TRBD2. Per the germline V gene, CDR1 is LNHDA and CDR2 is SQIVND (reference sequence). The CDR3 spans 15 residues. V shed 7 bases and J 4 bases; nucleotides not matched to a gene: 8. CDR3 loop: CASTPLAGVYNEQFF. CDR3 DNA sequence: TGTGCCAGTACTCCACTAGCGGGCGTATACAATGAGCAGTTCTTC.

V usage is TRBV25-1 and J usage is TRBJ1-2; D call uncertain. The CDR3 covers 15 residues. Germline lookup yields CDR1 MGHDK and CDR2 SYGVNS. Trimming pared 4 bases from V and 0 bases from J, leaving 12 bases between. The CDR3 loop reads CASSVSPVANYGYTF. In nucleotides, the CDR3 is TGTGCCAGCAGTGTTAGCCCCGTCGCTAACTATGGCTACACCTTC.

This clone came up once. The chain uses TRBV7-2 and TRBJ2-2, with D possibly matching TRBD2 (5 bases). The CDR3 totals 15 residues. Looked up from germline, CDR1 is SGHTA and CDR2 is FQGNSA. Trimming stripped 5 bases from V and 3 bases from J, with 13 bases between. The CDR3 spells CASSERTYYTGELFF. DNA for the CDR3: TGTGCCAGCAGCGAGCGGACTTACTACACCGGGGAGCTGTTTTTT.

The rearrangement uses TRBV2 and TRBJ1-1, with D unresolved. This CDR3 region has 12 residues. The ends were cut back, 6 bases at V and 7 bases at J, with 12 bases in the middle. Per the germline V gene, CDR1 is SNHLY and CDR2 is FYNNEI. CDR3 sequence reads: CASSPAGVEAFF. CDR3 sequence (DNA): TGTGCCAGCAGCCCCGCGGGCGTTGAAGCTTTCTTT.

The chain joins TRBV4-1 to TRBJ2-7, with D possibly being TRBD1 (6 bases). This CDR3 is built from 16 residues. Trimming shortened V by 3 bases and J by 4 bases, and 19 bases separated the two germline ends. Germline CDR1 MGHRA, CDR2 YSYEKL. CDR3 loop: CASSHLTGPTRYEQYF. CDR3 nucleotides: TGCGCCAGCAGCCATTTGACAGGACCAACCCGATACGAGCAGTACTTC.

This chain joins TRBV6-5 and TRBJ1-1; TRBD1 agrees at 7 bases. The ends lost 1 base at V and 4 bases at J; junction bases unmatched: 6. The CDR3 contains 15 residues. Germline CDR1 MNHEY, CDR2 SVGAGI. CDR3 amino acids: CASSYWSGGGTEAFF. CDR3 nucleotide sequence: TGTGCCAGCAGTTACTGGTCAGGGGGAGGCACTGAAGCTTTCTTT.

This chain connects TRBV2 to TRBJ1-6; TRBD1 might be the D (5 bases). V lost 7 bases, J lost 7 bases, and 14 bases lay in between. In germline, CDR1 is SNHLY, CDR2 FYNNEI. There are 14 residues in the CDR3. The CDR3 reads CASTYGAANSPLHF. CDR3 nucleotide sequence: TGTGCCAGCACTTACGGGGCGGCGAATTCACCCCTCCACTTT.

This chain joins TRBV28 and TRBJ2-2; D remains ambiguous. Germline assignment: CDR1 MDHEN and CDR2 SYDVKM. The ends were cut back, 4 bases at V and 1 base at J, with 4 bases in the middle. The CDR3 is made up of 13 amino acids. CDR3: CASSSVNTGELFF. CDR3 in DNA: TGTGCCAGCAGTTCGGTGAACACCGGGGAGCTGTTTTTT.

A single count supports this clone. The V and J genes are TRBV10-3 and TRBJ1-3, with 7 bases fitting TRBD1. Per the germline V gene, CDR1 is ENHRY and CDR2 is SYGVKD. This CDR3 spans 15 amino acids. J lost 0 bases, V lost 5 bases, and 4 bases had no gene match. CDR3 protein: CAISKTGPSGNTIYF. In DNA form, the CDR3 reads TGTGCCATCAGTAAGACAGGGCCCTCTGGAAACACCATATATTTT.

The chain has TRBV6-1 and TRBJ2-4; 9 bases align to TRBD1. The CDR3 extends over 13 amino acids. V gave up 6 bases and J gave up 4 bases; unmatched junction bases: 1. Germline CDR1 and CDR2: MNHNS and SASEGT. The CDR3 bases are TGTGCCAGCAGGGGACAGGGAAAAAACATTCAGTACTTC. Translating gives CASRGQGKNIQYF.

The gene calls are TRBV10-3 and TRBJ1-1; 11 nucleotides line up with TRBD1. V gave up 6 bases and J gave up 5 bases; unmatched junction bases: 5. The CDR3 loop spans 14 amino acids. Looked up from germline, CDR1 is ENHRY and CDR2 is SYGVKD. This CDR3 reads CAIRGQGARTEAFF. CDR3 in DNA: TGTGCCATCAGAGGACAGGGGGCTAGAACTGAAGCTTTCTTT.

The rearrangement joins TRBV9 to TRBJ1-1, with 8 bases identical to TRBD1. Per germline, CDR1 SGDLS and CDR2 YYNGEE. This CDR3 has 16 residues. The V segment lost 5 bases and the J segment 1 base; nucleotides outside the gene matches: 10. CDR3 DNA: TGTGCCAGCAGTGAACGTCCCGGGACAGGGAACACTGAAGCTTTCTTT. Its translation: CASSERPGTGNTEAFF. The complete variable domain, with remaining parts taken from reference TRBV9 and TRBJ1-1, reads DSGVTQTPKHLITATGQRVTLRCSPRSGDLSVYWYQQSLDQGLQFLIQYYNGEERAKGNILERFSAQQFPDLHSELNLSSLELGDSALYFCASSERPGTGNTEAFFGQGTRLTVV.

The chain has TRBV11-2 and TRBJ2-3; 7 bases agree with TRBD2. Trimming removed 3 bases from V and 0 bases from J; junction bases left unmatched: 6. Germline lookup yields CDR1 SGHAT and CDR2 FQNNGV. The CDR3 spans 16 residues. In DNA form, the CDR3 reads TGTGCCAGCAGCTTCCTAGGTAGCGGGAGCACAGATACGCAGTATTTT. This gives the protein CASSFLGSGSTDTQYF.

The CDR3: CASSLASSGELFF. CDR3 sequence (DNA): TGTGCCAGCAGCTTAGCCTCGTCCGGGGAGCTGTTTTTT. V is TRBV7-9 and J is TRBJ2-2, with no clear D. Germline-derived CDR1 and CDR2 are SEHNR and FQNEAQ (reference sequence). V shed 0 bases and J shed 6 bases, with 5 bases lying between them. The CDR3 contains 13 residues. The full variable domain, in which reference TRBV7-9 and TRBJ2-2 provide the parts outside the CDR3, is DTGVSQNPRHKITKRGQNVTFRCDPISEHNRLYWYRQTLGQGPEFLTYFQNEAQLEKSRLLSDRFSAERPKGSFSTLEIQRTEQGDSAMYLCASSLASSGELFFGEGSRLTVL.

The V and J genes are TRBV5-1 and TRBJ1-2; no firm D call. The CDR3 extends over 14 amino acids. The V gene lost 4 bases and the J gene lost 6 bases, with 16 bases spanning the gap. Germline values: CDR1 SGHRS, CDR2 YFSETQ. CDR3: CASSPGSPLDGYTF. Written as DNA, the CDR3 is TGCGCCAGCAGCCCAGGAAGCCCCCTTGATGGCTACACCTTC.

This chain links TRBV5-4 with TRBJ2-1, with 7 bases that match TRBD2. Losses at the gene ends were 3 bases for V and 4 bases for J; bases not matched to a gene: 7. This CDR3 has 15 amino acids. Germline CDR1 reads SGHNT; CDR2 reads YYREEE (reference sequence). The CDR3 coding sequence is TGTGCCAGCAGCTCCCCTAGCGGAGGGTACAATGAGCAGTTCTTC. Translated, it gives CASSSPSGGYNEQFF. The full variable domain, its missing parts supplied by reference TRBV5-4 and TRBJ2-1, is ETGVTQSPTHLIKTRGQQVTLRCSSQSGHNTVSWYQQALGQGPQFIFQYYREEENGRGNFPPRFSGLQFPNYSSELNVNALELDDSALYLCASSSPSGGYNEQFFGPGTRLTVL.

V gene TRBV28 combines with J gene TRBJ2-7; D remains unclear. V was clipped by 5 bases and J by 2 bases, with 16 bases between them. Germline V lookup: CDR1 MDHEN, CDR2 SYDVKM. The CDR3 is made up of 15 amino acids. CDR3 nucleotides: TGTGCCAGCAGTCCCCTGTACGGGCCAGCCTACGAGCAGTACTTC. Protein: CASSPLYGPAYEQYF.

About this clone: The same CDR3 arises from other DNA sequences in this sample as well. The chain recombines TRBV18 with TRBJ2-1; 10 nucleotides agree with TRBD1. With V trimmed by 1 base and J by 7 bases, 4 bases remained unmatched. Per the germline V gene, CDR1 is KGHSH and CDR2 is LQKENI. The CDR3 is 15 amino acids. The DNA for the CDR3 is TGTGCCAGCTCACCACGACAGGGGGCACGTAATGAGCAGTTCTTC. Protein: CASSPRQGARNEQFF.

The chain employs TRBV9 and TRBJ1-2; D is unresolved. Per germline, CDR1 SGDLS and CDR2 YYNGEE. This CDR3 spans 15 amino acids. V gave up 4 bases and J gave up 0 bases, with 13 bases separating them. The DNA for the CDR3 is TGTGCCAGCAGCCCTCGTGCGGGAACTAACTATGGCTACACCTTC. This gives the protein CASSPRAGTNYGYTF.

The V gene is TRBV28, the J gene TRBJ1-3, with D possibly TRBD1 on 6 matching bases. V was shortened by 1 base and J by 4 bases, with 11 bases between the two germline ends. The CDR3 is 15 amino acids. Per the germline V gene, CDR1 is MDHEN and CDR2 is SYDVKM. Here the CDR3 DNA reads TGTGCCAGCAGTTTATTGGGGGGCAGCGGAAACACCATATATTTT. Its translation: CASSLLGGSGNTIYF.